A single TCR beta chain is shown here with its context. The germline V gene has CDR1 SGHAT and CDR2 FQNNGV. Trimming removed 4 bases from V and 5 bases from J, with 15 bases in between. This CDR3 has 15 residues. Measured with immunoSEQ multiplex PCR; TCRdb has only the in-frame clones, and not every one. Altogether tens of thousands of clones are present, roughly 90% being singletons, with the ten largest covering around a sixth. The data were taken from a study of blood T cell repertoires in COVID-19. This receptor was identified in a human donor with active COVID-19. The donor label of this sample is uncertain. The genes are TRBV11-2 and TRBJ2-4, with D unclear. The sequencing sample was made of peripheral blood. CDR3 bases: TGTGCCAGCAGCTACTCGATCTGGAGCCAAAACATTCAGTACTTC. Translation: CASSYSIWSQNIQYF.